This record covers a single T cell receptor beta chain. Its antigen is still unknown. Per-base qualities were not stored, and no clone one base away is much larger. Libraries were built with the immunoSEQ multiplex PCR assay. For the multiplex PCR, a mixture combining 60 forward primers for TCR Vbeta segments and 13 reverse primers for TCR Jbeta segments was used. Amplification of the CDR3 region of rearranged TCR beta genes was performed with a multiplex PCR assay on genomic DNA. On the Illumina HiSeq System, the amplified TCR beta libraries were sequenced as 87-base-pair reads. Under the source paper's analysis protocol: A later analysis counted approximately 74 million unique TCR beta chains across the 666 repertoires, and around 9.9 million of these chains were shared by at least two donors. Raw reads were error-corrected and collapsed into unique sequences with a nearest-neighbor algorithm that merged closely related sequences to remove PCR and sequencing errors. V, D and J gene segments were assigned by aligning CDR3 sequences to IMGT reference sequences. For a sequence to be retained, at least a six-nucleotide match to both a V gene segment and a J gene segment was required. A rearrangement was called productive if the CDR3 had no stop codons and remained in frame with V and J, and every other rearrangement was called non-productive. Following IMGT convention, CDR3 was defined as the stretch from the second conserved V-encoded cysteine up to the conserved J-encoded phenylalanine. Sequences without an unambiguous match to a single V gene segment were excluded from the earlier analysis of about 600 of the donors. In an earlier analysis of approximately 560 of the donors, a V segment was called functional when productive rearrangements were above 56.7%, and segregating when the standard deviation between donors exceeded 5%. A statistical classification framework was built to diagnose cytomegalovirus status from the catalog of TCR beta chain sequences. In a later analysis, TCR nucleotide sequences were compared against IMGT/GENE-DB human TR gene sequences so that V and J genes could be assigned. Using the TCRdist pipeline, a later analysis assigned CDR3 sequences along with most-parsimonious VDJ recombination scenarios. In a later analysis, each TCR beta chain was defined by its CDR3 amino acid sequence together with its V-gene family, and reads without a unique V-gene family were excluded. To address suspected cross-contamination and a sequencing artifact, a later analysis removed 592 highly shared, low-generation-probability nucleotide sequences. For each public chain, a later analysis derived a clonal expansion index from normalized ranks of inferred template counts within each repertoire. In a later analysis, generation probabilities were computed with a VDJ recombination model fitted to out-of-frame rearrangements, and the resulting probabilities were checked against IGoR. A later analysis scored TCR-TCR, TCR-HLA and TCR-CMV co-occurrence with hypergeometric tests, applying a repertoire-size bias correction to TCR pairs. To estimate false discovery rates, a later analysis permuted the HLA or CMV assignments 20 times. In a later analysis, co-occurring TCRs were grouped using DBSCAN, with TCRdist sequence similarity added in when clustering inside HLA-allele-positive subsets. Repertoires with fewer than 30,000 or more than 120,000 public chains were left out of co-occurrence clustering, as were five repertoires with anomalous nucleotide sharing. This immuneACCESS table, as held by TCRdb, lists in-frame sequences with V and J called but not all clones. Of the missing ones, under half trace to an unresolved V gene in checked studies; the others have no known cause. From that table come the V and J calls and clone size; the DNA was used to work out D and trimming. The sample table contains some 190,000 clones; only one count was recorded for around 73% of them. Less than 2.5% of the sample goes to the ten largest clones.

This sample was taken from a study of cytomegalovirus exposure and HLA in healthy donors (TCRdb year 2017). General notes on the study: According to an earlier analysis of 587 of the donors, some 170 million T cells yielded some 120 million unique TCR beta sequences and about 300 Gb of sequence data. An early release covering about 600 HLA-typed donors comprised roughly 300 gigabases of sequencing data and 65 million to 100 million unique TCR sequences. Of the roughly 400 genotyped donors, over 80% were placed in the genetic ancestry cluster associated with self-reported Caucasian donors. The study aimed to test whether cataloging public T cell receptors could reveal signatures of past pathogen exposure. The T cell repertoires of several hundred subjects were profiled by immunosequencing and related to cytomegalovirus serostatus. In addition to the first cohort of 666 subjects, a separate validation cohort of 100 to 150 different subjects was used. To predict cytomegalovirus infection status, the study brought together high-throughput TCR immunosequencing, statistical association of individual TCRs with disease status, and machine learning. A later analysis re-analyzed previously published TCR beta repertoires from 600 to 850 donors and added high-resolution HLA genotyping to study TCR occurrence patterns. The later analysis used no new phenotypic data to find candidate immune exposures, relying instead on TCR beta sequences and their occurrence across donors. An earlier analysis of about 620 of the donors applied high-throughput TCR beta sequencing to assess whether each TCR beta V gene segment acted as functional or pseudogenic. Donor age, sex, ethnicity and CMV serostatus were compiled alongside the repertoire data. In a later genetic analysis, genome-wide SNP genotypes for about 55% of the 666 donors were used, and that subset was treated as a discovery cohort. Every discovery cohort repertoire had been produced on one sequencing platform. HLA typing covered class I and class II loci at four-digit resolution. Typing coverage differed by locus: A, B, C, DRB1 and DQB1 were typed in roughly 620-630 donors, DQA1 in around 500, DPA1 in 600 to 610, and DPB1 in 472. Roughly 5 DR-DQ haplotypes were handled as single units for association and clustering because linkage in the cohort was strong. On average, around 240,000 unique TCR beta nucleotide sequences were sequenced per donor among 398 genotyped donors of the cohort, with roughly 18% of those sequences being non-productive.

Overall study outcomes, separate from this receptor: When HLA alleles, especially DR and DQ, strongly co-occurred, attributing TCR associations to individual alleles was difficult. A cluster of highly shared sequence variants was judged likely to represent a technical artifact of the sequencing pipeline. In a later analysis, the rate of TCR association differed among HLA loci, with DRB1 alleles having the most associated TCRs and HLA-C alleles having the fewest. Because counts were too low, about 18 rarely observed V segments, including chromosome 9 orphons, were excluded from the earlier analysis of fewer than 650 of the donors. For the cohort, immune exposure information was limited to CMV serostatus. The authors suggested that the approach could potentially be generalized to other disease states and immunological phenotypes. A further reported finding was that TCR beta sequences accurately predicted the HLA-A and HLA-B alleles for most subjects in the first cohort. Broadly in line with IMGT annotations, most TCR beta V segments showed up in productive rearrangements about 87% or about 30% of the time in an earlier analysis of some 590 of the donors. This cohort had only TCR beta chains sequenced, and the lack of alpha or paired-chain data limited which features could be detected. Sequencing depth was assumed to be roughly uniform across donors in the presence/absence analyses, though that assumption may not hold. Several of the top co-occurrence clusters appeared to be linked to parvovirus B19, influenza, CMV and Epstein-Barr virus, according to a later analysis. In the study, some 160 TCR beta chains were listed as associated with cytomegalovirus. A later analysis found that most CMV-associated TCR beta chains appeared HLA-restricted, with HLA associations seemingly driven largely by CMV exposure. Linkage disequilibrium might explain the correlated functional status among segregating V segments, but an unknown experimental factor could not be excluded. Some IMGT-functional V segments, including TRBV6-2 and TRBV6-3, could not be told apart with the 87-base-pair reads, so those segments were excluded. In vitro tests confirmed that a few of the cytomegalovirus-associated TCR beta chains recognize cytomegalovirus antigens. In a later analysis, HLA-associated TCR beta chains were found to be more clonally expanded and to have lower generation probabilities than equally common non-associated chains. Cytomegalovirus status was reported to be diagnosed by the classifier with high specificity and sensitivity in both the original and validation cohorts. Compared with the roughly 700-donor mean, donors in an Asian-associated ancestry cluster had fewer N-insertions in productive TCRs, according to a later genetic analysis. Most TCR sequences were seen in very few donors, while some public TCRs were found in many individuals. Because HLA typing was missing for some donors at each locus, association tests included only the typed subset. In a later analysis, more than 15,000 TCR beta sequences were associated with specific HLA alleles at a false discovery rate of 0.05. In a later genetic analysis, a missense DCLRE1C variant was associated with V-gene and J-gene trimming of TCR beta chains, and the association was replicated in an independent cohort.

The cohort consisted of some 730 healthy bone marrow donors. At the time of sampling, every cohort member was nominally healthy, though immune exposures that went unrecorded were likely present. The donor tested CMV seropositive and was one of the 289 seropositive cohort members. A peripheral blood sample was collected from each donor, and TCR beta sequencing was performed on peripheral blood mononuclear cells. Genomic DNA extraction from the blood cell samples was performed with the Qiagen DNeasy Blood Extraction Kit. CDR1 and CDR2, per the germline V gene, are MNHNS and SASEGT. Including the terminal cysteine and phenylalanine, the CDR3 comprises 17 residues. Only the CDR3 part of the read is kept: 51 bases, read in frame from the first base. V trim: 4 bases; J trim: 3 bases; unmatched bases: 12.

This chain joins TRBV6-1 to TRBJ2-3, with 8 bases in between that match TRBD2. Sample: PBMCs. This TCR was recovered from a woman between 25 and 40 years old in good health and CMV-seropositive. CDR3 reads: CASSGTSRYVGTDTQYF. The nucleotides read TGTGCCAGCAGTGGGACTAGCAGATACGTTGGGACAGATACGCAGTATTTT.